Shown below are 23 T cell receptor beta chains from a single sample sequenced in a study of blood T cell repertoires in COVID-19. The method was immunoSEQ multiplex PCR; TCRdb's version includes in-frame clones alone and lacks a portion of them. The table includes 200,000 to 250,000 clones, over 75% detected once. Sequencing input: PBMCs or T cells enriched from blood (not recorded which). All receptors derive from a man aged 40-50 years who had recovered from COVID-19.

J is TRBJ2-5 and V is TRBV5-1; D not certain. V was clipped by 3 bases and J by 2 bases, with 8 bases between them. Per the germline V gene, CDR1 is SGHRS and CDR2 is YFSETQ. CDR3 length: 13 residues. The CDR3 reads CASSYDIQETQYF. CDR3 coding DNA: TGCGCCAGCAGCTACGACATTCAAGAGACCCAGTACTTC.

The rearrangement joins TRBV5-1 to TRBJ1-3; 10 nucleotides agree with TRBD1. The V segment lost 3 bases and the J segment 7 bases; nucleotides outside the gene matches: 4. This CDR3 spans 14 amino acids. Germline CDR1 reads SGHRS; CDR2 reads YFSETQ. The CDR3 nucleotides are TGCGCCAGCAGCTCGGGACAGGGGATGAACACCATATATTTT. Its translation: CASSSGQGMNTIYF.

The chain joins TRBV28 to TRBJ2-3, with 14 nucleotides matching TRBD2. Germline-derived CDR1 and CDR2 are MDHEN and SYDVKM. The CDR3 runs 20 residues. V dropped 4 bases and J dropped 0; count of bases not matched to a gene: 12. Here the CDR3 DNA reads TGTGCCAGCAGTTCCCCTCTGACTAGCGGGGGGGCCTATAGCACAGATACGCAGTATTTT. This translates into CASSSPLTSGGAYSTDTQYF.

This chain links TRBV12-5 with TRBJ1-5; 10 bases agree with TRBD1. The CDR3 has 16 residues. Germline V lookup: CDR1 LGHNT, CDR2 FRNRAP. The V and J ends lost 6 bases and 4 bases, in that order; junction bases with no gene match: 9. This CDR3 is CASGPGTGVRNQPQHF. The CDR3 bases are TGTGCTAGTGGCCCCGGGACAGGGGTTCGGAATCAGCCCCAGCATTTT.

The chain combines TRBV7-2 with TRBJ2-1; D is unclear. Deletions cut 0 bases from V and 4 bases from J, with 7 bases between. Germline V lookup: CDR1 SGHTA, CDR2 FQGNSA. The CDR3 sequence is 14 residues long. CDR3: CASSLATRYNEQFF. The CDR3 DNA reads as TGTGCCAGCAGCTTAGCGACTCGGTACAATGAGCAGTTCTTC.

The rearrangement links TRBV19 to TRBJ2-7; perhaps TRBD1 as D (6 bases). With 6 bases removed from V and 2 bases from J, the gap between germline ends came to 14 bases. CDR3 length: 14 residues. Per the germline V gene, CDR1 is LNHDA and CDR2 is SQIVND (reference sequence). The CDR3 coding sequence is TGTGCCAGTAGCTTCAGCAGGGACACCTACGAGCAGTACTTC. Encoded protein: CASSFSRDTYEQYF. The variable domain in full, completed from reference TRBV19 and TRBJ2-7, reads DGGITQSPKYLFRKEGQNVTLSCEQNLNHDAMYWYRQDPGQGLRLIYYSQIVNDFQKGDIAEGYSVSREKKESFPLTVTSAQKNPTAFYLCASSFSRDTYEQYFGPGTRLTVT.

This clone has only one observation. The chain links TRBV3-1 (or the pseudogene TRBV3-2) to TRBJ1-6; 8 nucleotides agree with TRBD1. This CDR3 contains 17 residues. Germline V lookup: CDR1 LGHDT, CDR2 YNNKEL (reference sequence). V lost 3 bases, J lost 3 bases, and 7 bases stayed unmatched. The CDR3 bases are TGTGCCAGCAGCCAGAGACAGGGGAGAGACTATAATTCACCCCTCCACTTT. Translated: CASSQRQGRDYNSPLHF.

The chain is built from TRBV7-9 and TRBJ1-2, with D unresolved. V was cut by 1 base and J by 6 bases, with 9 bases left in between. The CDR3 is 13 residues long. Germline CDR1 is SEHNR and CDR2 is FQNEAQ (reference sequence). CDR3 in amino acids: CASSLVYRDGYTF. DNA of the CDR3: TGTGCCAGCAGCTTAGTTTACAGAGATGGCTACACCTTC.

The V and J genes are TRBV5-1 and TRBJ2-3; the D gene is possibly TRBD2 (6 bases). CDR1 is SGHRS and CDR2 is YFSETQ in the germline V gene. CDR3 size: 14 residues. Trimming shortened V by 4 bases and J by 5 bases, and 14 bases separated the two germline ends. This chain's CDR3 is CASSPGTPQDTQYF. The CDR3 region has the DNA TGCGCCAGCAGCCCAGGGACTCCTCAAGATACGCAGTATTTT.

This clone was detected only a few times. The chain recombines TRBV5-1 with TRBJ1-2, with 10 positions matching TRBD1. With V trimmed by 7 bases and J by 6 bases, 18 bases remained unmatched. Germline loops: CDR1 SGHRS, CDR2 YFSETQ. The CDR3 covers 17 residues. The CDR3 loop reads CASYTVPGQGLGDGYTF. The CDR3 DNA sequence: TGCGCCAGCTACACCGTCCCGGGACAGGGGCTGGGAGATGGCTACACCTTC.

The genes are TRBV25-1 and TRBJ2-7; TRBD1 might be the D (6 bases). Germline V gives CDR1 MGHDK, CDR2 SYGVNS. The CDR3 covers 15 residues. The ends were cut back, 4 bases at V and 2 bases at J, with 15 bases in the middle. The chain's CDR3 is CASSAPQGNPYEQYF. CDR3 DNA: TGTGCCAGCAGTGCGCCTCAGGGGAATCCCTACGAGCAGTACTTC.

The chain carries TRBV9 and TRBJ2-4; a weak D match, TRBD1 (5 bases). From germline, CDR1 is SGDLS and CDR2 YYNGEE. The CDR3 covers 15 residues. The V gene lost 1 base and the J gene lost 6 bases, with 14 bases spanning the gap. CDR3 sequence (DNA): TGTGCCAGCAGCGTATCCGTTACTCAGGGAAACATTCAGTACTTC. This codes for CASSVSVTQGNIQYF.

This clone was counted a single time. The gene calls are TRBV7-8 and TRBJ1-2; 8 bases are a match to TRBD1. Trimming took 2 bases from V and 2 from J; bases not matched to a gene: 1. Germline CDR1 is SGHVS and CDR2 is FQNEAQ. This CDR3 is 14 amino acids long. CDR3 sequence: CASSLRQGNYGYTF. The CDR3 DNA follows: TGTGCCAGCAGCTTACGACAGGGGAACTATGGCTACACCTTC.

This chain uses TRBV7-9 with TRBJ2-6; no clear D gene. CDR1 and CDR2 (germline): SEHNR, FQNEAQ (reference sequence). Trimming took 5 bases from V and 2 from J, leaving 19 bases between them. The CDR3 extends over 18 amino acids. The CDR3 sequence is CASSPPGFQTAGANVLTF. CDR3 nucleotide sequence: TGTGCCAGCAGCCCCCCCGGGTTCCAAACCGCTGGGGCCAACGTCCTGACTTTC.

The CDR3 here is CSVQGGAETQYF. In nucleotides, the CDR3 is TGCAGCGTCCAAGGGGGGGCGGAGACCCAGTACTTC. The chain has TRBV29-1 and TRBJ2-5; D is possibly TRBD2 (7 bases). Trimming pared 6 bases from V and 5 bases from J, leaving 13 bases between. Germline lookup yields CDR1 SQVTM and CDR2 ANQGSEA. This CDR3 contains 12 residues.

The chain is built from TRBV3-1 (or the pseudogene TRBV3-2) and TRBJ2-5, with D uncertain. Germline V gives CDR1 LGHDT, CDR2 YNNKEL (reference sequence). Trimming stripped 5 bases from V and 5 bases from J, with 21 bases between. This CDR3 has 16 amino acids. CDR3 in amino acids: CASSNYGTWVTETQYF. Written as DNA, the CDR3 is TGTGCCAGCAGCAACTACGGAACGTGGGTAACGGAGACCCAGTACTTC.

V and J are TRBV5-1 and TRBJ1-3, with 8 bases matching TRBD1. Losses at the gene ends were 4 bases for V and 0 bases for J; bases not matched to a gene: 6. CDR3 size: 16 residues. CDR1 is SGHRS, CDR2 YFSETQ, per germline. CDR3 residues: CASSRTGSSSGNTIYF. In nucleotides, the CDR3 is TGCGCCAGCAGCCGGACAGGGTCAAGCTCTGGAAACACCATATATTTT. The full variable domain, with the rest looked up from reference TRBV5-1 and TRBJ1-3, is KAGVTQTPRYLIKTRGQQVTLSCSPISGHRSVSWYQQTPGQGLQFLFEYFSETQRNKGNFPGRFSGRQFSNSRSEMNVSTLELGDSALYLCASSRTGSSSGNTIYFGEGSWLTVV.

This clone has a handful of counts. The chain is built from TRBV6-5 and TRBJ2-7, with 12 bases lining up with TRBD2. Germline assignment: CDR1 MNHEY and CDR2 SVGAGI. After removal of 6 bases from V and 10 bases from J, the junction contained 13 bases not matched to a gene. The CDR3 extends over 15 amino acids. The CDR3 nucleotides read TGTGCCAGCAGCTACACGATGACTAGCGGGAGCGGTCAGTACTTC. It yields the protein CASSYTMTSGSGQYF.

The chain combines TRBV12-3 or TRBV12-4 with TRBJ2-2, with D unclear. The CDR3 totals 13 residues. Trimming removed 3 bases at V and 4 bases at J, with 6 bases between. For the CDR3, the DNA is TGTGCCAGCAGTTTCTTAGCCACCGGGGAGCTGTTTTTT. Protein: CASSFLATGELFF.

In this sample, this clone turned up once. The rearrangement uses TRBV4-2 and TRBJ2-7; D is ambiguous. This CDR3 contains 16 residues. The germline V and J ends were trimmed by 2 bases and 0 bases, with 14 bases remaining between them. Germline V CDR1 and CDR2: LGHNA, YNFKEQ. Here the CDR3 DNA reads TGTGCCAGCAGCCAACCCATCCCTTCGAGCTCCTACGAGCAGTACTTC. The encoded protein is CASSQPIPSSSYEQYF.

This clone has only a few counts. The rearrangement joins TRBV13 to TRBJ1-3, with D hard to call. The V end lost 3 bases, the J end lost 6 bases, and 12 bases lay between the germline ends. This CDR3 is 14 amino acids long. In germline, CDR1 is PRHDT, CDR2 FYEKMQ (reference sequence). DNA for the CDR3: TGTGCCAGCAGCTTGTATCGGGAGGTAAACACCATATATTTT. Amino acid sequence: CASSLYREVNTIYF.

The V call is TRBV9, the J call TRBJ2-3, with 12 nucleotides matching TRBD2. The CDR3 extends over 16 amino acids. Losses at the gene ends were 4 bases for V and 10 bases for J; bases not matched to a gene: 13. From germline, CDR1 is SGDLS and CDR2 YYNGEE. The CDR3 spells CASSPLAGGPRYAQYF. The CDR3 DNA reads TGTGCCAGCAGCCCCCTAGCGGGGGGGCCCAGATACGCGCAGTATTTT.

In its sample, this clone was seen a few times. The J gene is TRBJ1-4, the V gene TRBV30; 7 bases align to TRBD1. The CDR3 extends over 18 amino acids. Germline loops: CDR1 GTSNPN, CDR2 SVGIG (reference sequence). V trimming: 1 base; J trimming: 7 bases; junction bases outside the gene matches: 18. CDR3 DNA sequence: TGTGCCTGGAGTGGCCGACAGGGCACTGCTAGTTTTGCTGAAAAACTGTTTTTT. Translation: CAWSGRQGTASFAEKLFF. Full variable domain (remainder filled in from reference TRBV30 and TRBJ1-4): SQTIHQWPATLVQPVGSPLSLECTVEGTSNPNLYWYRQAAGRGLQLLFYSVGIGQISSEVPQNLSASRPQDRQFILSSKKLLLSDSGFYLCAWSGRQGTASFAEKLFFGSGTQLSVL.